This T cell receptor (beta chain) stems from a study of patients and donors after allogeneic stem cell transplantation. One entry per CDR3 protein results from TCRdb running MiXCR on the RT-PCR reads. Of around 170,000 distinct CDR3 sequences detected, approximately 24% appear once; the ten largest clones hold about 24%. Germline V gene lookup returns CDR1 MNHEY and CDR2 SMNVEV (reference sequence). The CDR3 is made up of 16 amino acids. The V and J ends lost 7 bases and 6 bases, in that order; junction bases with no gene match: 15. Sample: blood, either unsorted or a sorted T cell fraction (not recorded which). The sequence was collected from a human donor who was either an allogeneic HSCT recipient or a stem cell or donor lymphocyte infusion donor (not recorded which). It is not recorded whose cells these are; they may come from a transplant donor. The rearrangement joins TRBV27 to TRBJ1-1; 9 positions match TRBD1. The CDR3 protein is CASTERTGADRAEAFF. The CDR3, as DNA: TGTGCCAGCACCGAGAGGACAGGGGCCGATAGGGCTGAAGCTTTCTTT.